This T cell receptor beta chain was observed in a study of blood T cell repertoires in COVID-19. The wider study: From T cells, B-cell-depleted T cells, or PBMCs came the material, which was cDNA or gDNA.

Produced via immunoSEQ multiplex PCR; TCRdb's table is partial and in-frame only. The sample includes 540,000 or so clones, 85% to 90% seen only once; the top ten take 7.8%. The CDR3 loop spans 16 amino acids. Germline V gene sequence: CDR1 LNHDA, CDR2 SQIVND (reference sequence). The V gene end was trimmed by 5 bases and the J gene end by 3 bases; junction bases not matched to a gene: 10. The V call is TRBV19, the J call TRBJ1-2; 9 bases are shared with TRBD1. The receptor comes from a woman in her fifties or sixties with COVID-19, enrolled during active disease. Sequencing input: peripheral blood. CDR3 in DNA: TGTGCCAGTAGTCCAACAGGGGGCGGCGGATACTATGGCTACACCTTC. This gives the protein CASSPTGGGGYYGYTF.